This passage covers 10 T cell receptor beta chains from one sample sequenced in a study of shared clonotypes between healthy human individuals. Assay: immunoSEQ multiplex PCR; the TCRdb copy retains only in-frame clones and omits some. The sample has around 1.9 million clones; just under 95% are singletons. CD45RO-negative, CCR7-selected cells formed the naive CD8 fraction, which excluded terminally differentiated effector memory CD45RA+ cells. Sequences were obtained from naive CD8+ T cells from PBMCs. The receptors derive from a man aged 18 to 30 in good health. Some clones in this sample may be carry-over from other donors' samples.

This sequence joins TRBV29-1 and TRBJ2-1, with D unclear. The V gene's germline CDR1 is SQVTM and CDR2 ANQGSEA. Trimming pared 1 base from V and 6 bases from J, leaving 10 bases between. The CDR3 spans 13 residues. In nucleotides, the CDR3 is TGCAGCGTTGAAGCCGCGGCAACCAATGAGCAGTTCTTC. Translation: CSVEAAATNEQFF.

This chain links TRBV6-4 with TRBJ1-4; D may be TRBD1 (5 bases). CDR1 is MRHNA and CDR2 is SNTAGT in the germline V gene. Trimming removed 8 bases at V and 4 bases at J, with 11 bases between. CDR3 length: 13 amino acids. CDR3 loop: CASGDGHNEKLFF. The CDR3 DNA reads TGTGCCAGCGGGGACGGACATAATGAAAAACTGTTTTTT.

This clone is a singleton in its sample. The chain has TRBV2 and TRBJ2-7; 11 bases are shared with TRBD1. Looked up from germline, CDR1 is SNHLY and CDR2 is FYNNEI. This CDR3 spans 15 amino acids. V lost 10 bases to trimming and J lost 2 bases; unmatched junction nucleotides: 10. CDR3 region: CATSRDRGVTYEQYF. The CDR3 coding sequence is TGTGCCACCTCTAGGGACAGGGGGGTTACCTACGAGCAGTACTTC.

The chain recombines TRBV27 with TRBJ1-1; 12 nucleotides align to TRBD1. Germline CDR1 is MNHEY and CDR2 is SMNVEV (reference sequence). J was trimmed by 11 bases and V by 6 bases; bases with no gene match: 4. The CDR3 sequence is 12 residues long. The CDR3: CASRGTGGAAFF. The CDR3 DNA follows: TGTGCCAGCAGGGGGACAGGGGGCGCGGCTTTCTTT.

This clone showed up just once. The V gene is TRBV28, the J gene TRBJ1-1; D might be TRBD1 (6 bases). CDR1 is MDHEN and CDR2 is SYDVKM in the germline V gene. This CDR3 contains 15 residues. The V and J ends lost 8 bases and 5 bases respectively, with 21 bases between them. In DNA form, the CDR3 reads TGTGCCAGCTCACTCCGGACAGTGGCGGTTACTGAAGCTTTCTTT. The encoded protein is CASSLRTVAVTEAFF.

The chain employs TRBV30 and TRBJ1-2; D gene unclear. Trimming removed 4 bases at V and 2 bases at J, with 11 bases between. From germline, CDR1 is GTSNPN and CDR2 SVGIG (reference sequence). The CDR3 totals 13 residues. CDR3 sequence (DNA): TGTGCCTGGATGCTGGGCAGGAACTATGGCTACACCTTC. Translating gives CAWMLGRNYGYTF. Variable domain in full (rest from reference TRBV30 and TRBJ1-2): SQTIHQWPATLVQPVGSPLSLECTVEGTSNPNLYWYRQAAGRGLQLLFYSVGIGQISSEVPQNLSASRPQDRQFILSSKKLLLSDSGFYLCAWMLGRNYGYTFGSGTRLTVV.

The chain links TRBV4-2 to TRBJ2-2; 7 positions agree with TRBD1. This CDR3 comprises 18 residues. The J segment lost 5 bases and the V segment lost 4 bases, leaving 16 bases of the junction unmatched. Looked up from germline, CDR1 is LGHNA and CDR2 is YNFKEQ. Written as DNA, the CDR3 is TGTGCCAGCAGCCCCATTTCGACAGGGATACTGGCTACCGGGGAGCTGTTTTTT. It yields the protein CASSPISTGILATGELFF.

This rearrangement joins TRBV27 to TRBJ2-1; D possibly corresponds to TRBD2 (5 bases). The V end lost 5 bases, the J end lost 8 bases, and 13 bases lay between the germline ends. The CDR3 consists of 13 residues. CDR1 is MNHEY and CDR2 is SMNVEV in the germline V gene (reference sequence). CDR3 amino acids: CASSPRTFHEQFF. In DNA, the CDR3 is TGTGCCAGCAGTCCCCGGACTTTCCATGAGCAGTTCTTC.

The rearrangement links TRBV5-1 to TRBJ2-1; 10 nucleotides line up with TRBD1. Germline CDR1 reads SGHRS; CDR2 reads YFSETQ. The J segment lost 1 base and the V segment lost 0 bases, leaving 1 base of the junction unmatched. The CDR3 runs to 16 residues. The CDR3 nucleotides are TGCGCCAGCAGCTTGGAGGGACAGGGGTCCTACAATGAGCAGTTCTTC. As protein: CASSLEGQGSYNEQFF.

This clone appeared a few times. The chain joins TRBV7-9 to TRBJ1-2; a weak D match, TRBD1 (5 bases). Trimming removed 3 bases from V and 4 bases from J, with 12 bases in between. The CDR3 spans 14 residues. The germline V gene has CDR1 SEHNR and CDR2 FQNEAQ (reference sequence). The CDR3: CASSFLEGPYGYTF. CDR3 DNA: TGTGCCAGCAGCTTCCTCGAGGGGCCCTATGGCTACACCTTC.